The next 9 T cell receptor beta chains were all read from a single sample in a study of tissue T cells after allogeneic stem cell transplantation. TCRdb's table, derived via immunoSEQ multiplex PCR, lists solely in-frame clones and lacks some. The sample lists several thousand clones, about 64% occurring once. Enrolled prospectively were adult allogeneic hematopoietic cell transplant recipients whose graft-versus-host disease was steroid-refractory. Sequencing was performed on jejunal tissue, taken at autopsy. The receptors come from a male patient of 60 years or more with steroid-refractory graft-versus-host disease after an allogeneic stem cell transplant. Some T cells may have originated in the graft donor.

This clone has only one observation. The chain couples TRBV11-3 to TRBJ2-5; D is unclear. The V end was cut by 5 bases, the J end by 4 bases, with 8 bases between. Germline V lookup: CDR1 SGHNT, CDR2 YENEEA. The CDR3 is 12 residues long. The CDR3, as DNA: TGTGCCAGCAGCCGCAGAGGAGAGACCCAGTACTTC. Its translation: CASSRRGETQYF.

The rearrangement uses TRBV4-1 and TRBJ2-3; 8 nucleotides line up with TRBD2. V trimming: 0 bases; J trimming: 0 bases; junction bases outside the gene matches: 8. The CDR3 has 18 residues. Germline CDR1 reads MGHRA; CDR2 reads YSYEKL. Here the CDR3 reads CASSQDLRRGASTDTQYF. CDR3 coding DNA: TGCGCCAGCAGCCAAGATCTGAGGCGGGGGGCGAGCACAGATACGCAGTATTTT.

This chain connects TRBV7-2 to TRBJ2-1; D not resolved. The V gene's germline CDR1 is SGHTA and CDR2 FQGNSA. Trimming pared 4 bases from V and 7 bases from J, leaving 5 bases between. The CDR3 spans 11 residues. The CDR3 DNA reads TGTGCCAGCAGCTCACTGAATGAGCAGTTCTTC. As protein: CASSSLNEQFF.

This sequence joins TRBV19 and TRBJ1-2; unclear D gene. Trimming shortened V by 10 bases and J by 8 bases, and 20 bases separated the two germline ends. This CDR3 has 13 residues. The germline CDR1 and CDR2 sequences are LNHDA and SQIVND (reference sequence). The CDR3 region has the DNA TGTGCCACCCGAGGATTCATCTTGGAGGGCTACACCTTC. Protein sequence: CATRGFILEGYTF.

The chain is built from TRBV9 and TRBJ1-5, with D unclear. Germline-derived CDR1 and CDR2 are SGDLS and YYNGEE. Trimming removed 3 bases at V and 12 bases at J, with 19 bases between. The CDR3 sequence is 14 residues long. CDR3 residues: CASSAGEGGVVQHF. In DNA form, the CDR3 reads TGTGCCAGCAGCGCCGGGGAGGGTGGGGTGGTCCAGCATTTT.

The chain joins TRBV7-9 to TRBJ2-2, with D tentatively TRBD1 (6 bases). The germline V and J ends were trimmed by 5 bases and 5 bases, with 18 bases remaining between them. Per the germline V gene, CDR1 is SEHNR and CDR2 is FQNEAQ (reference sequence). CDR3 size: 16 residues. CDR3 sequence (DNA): TGTGCCAGCAGCCCTATAAGAGGGGGACAAACCGGGGAGCTGTTTTTT. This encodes CASSPIRGGQTGELFF.

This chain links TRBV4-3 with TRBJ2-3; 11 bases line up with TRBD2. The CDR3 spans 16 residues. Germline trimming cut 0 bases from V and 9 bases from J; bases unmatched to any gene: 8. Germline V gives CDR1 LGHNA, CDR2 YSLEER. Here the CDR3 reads CASSQDPTSGANTQYF. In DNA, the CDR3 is TGCGCCAGCAGCCAAGACCCGACTAGCGGGGCTAACACGCAGTATTTT.

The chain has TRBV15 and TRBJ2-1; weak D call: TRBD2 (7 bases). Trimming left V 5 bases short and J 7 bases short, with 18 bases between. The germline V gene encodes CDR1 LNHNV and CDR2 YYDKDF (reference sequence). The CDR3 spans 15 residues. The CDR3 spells CATSLAGAWGNEQFF. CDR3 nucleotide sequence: TGTGCCACCAGCCTGGCGGGGGCCTGGGGGAATGAGCAGTTCTTC.

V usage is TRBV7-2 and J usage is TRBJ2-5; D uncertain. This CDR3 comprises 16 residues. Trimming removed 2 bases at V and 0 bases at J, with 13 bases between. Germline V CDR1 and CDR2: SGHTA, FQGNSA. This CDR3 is CASSLSYGKNQETQYF. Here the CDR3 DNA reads TGTGCCAGCAGCTTAAGTTATGGAAAGAACCAAGAGACCCAGTACTTC.